This TCR beta chain came from a study of blood T cell repertoires in COVID-19. Study-level background: Samples taken during acute and convalescent COVID-19 were collected in the United States, Italy and Spain. Sample material is recorded as cDNA or gDNA derived from T cells, B-cell-depleted T cells, or PBMCs.

The count of this clone is one. There are 12 residues in the CDR3. Germline CDR1 and CDR2: GTSNPN and SVGIG (reference sequence). The V gene end was trimmed by 5 bases and the J gene end by 8 bases; junction bases not matched to a gene: 4. In the source study's methods: Quantification of nucleated cells was approximated via reference gene primer amplification. TCRdb keeps only in-frame clones here, not all; method: immunoSEQ multiplex PCR. Clonal size and the V and J genes are those of that table, whereas D and trimming came from the DNA. The repertoire includes approximately 60,000 clones, about 81% of them detected once, and about 15% sits in the top ten.

V gene TRBV30 combines with J gene TRBJ2-2; TRBD1 matches at 8 bases. Sequencing input: peripheral blood. The source of this sequence is a man older than 75 with acute or convalescent COVID-19. The CDR3 bases are TGTGCCTGGGGCAGGGGGCGTGGGGAGCTGTTTTTT. It yields the protein CAWGRGRGELFF. Based on the CDR3 plus reference TRBV30 and TRBJ2-2, the full variable domain is SQTIHQWPATLVQPVGSPLSLECTVEGTSNPNLYWYRQAAGRGLQLLFYSVGIGQISSEVPQNLSASRPQDRQFILSSKKLLLSDSGFYLCAWGRGRGELFFGEGSRLTVL.